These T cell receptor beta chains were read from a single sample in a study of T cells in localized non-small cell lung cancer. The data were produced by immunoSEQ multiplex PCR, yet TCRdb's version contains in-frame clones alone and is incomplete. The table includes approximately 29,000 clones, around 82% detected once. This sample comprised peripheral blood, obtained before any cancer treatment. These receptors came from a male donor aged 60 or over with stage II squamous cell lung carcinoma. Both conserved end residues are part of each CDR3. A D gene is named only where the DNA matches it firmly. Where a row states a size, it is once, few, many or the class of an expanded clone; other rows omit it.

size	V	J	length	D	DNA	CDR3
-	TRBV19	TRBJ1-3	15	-	TGTGCCAGTAGTTGGGACGGCGACTCTGGAAACACCATATATTTT	CASSWDGDSGNTIYF
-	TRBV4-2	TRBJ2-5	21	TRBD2	TGTGCCAGCAGCCAAGAAGGTGGTGACGAGGGCGGGGGGGCCCACAAGGAGACCCAGTACTTC	CASSQEGGDEGGGAHKETQYF
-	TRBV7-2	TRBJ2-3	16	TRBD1	TGTGCCAGCTTCCCACGGGCCCCGGGACAGCGGAATACGCAGTATTTT	CASFPRAPGQRNTQYF
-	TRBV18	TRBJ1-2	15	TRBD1	TGTGCCAGCTCACTGGACCGGGACAGGAGCTATGGCTACACCTTC	CASSLDRDRSYGYTF
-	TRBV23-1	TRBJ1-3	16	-	TGCGCCAGCAGTCAAAGGGGACCCCGCTCTGGAAACACCATATATTTT	CASSQRGPRSGNTIYF
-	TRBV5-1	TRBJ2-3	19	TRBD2	TGCGCCAGCAGCCCCCGCCCTCCGAGGGAAGCGGGATGGACAGATACGCAGTATTTT	CASSPRPPREAGWTDTQYF
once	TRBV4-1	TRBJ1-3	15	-	TGCGCCAGCAGCCAAGATACGAGCTCTGGAAACACCATATATTTT	CASSQDTSSGNTIYF
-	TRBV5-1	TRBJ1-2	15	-	TGCGCCAGCAGGTTGAGCTCCGGCGTCGCATATGGCTACACCTTC	CASRLSSGVAYGYTF
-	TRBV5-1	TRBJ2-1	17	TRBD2	TGCGCCAGCAGACAATCCCCTAGCGGGAGCTCCTACAATGAGCAGTTCTTC	CASRQSPSGSSYNEQFF
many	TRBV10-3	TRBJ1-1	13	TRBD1	TGTGCCATCAGCCAGGGGGGAAACACTGAAGCTTTCTTT	CAISQGGNTEAFF
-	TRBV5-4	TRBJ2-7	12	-	TGTGCCAGCAGCTGGGACGTTGACGAGCAGTACTTC	CASSWDVDEQYF
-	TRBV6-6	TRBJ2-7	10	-	TGTGCCAGCGGTCGCTACGAGCAGTACTTC	CASGRYEQYF
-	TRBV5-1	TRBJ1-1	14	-	TGCGCCAGCAGCTTGGTGTCTGGAAACACTGAAGCTTTCTTT	CASSLVSGNTEAFF
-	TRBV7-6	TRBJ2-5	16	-	TGTGCCAGCAGATCAATATGGCGAGGCTCGTCAGAGACCCAGTACTTC	CASRSIWRGSSETQYF
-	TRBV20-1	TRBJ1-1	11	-	TGCAGTGCCCGGAGGGACACTGAAGCTTTCTTT	CSARRDTEAFF
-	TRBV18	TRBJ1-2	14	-	TGTGCCAGCTCACCACAGAAGGACGTTTATGGCTACACCTTC	CASSPQKDVYGYTF
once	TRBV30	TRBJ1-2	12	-	TGTGCCTGGACACACGGAGGGAGTGGCTACACCTTC	CAWTHGGSGYTF
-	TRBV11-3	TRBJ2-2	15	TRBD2	TGTGCCAGCAGCTCTGGACTAGCGGGAGCATCGGAGCTGTTTTTT	CASSSGLAGASELFF
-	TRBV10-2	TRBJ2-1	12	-	TGCGCCAGCAGTGTGAGGACGAATGAGCAGTTCTTC	CASSVRTNEQFF
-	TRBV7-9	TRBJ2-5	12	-	TGTGCCAGCGGCCCCAGGGAAGAGACCCAGTACTTC	CASGPREETQYF
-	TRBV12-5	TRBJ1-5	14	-	TGTGCTAGTGGTTGGGACGGGGGCAATCAGCCCCAGCATTTT	CASGWDGGNQPQHF
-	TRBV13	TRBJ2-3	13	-	TGTGCCAGCAGCCTCTCCTCAGCGGATACGCAGTATTTT	CASSLSSADTQYF
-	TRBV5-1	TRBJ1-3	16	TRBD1	TGCGCCAGCAGCTTGGAGTTCGGACAGGGGGCAAACACCATATATTTT	CASSLEFGQGANTIYF
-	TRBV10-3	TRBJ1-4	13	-	TGTGCCATCAGTGATCCTACAGGGTGGAAACTGTTTTTT	CAISDPTGWKLFF
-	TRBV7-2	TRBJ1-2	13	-	TGTGCCAGCAGCCGGGACCGATCTGGGGGCTACACCTTC	CASSRDRSGGYTF
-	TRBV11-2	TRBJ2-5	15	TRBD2	TGTGCCAGCAGACTAGCGGGAGGGCCGGGGGAGACCCAGTACTTC	CASRLAGGPGETQYF
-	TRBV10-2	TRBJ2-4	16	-	TGCGCCAGCAGTGAGCAAGAGGGGGGGGCGAGAGACATTCAGTACTTC	CASSEQEGGARDIQYF
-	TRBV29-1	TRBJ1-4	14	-	TGCAGCGTAGTCGAAAGGGGAGAGACTGAAAAACTGTTTTTT	CSVVERGETEKLFF
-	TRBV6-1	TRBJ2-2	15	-	TGTGCCAGCAGTGAATTGGCAGCAGGGGCCGGGGAGCTGTTTTTT	CASSELAAGAGELFF
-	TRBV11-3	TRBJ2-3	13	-	TGTGCCAGCAGCCCCTCTAGCACAGATACGCAGTATTTT	CASSPSSTDTQYF
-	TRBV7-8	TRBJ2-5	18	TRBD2	TGTGCCAGCAGCCCCCCGAGGAGGCTAGCGGGAGTAAAAGAGACCCAGTACTTC	CASSPPRRLAGVKETQYF
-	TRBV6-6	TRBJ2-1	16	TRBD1	TGTGCCAGCAGTTACCGACAGGGGGGAGGTTACAATGAGCAGTTCTTC	CASSYRQGGGYNEQFF
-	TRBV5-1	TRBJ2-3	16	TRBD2	TGCGCCAGCAGCTTTCTAGCGGGGGAGGGTCCAGATACGCAGTATTTT	CASSFLAGEGPDTQYF
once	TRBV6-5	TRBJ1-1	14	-	TGTGCCAGCAGACAGCAGTGGTCGAACACTGAAGCTTTCTTT	CASRQQWSNTEAFF
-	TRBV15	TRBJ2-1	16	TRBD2	TGTGCCACCAGCAGACCCATCAGCGGGAGGGCCGGTGAGCAGTTCTTC	CATSRPISGRAGEQFF
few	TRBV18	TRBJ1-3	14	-	TGTGCCAGCTCCCCCCAGAGAGAGGGAAACACCATATATTTT	CASSPQREGNTIYF
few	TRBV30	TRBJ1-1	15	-	TGTGCCTGGAGTGTACGGGCGCGGATGAACACTGAAGCTTTCTTT	CAWSVRARMNTEAFF
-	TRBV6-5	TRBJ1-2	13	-	TGTGCCAGCAGTTACTCGACCGGGGAAGGCTACACCTTC	CASSYSTGEGYTF
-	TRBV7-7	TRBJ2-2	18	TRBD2	TGTGCCAGCAGCTTACGGACTAGCGGGAGGGAAAACACCGGGGAGCTGTTTTTT	CASSLRTSGRENTGELFF
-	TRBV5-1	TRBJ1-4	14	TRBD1	TGCGCCAGCAGCTTGGGTCAGGGGGGCGAAAAACTGTTTTTT	CASSLGQGGEKLFF
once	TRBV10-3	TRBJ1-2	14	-	TGTGCCATCAGTGATCCCGATCGAAGCTATGGCTACACCTTC	CAISDPDRSYGYTF
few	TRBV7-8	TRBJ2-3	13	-	TGTGCCAGCAGCTTCCCGCTGGGGGATACGCAGTATTTT	CASSFPLGDTQYF
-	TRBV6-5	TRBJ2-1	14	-	TGTGCCAGCAGTCGTAACCCTCCCTACAATGAGCAGTTCTTC	CASSRNPPYNEQFF
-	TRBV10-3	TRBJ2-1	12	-	TGTGCCATCCGAGGAGAGGCGGATGAGCAGTTCTTC	CAIRGEADEQFF
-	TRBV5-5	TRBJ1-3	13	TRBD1	TGTGCCAGCAGCCGGGACAGTCGAAACACCATATATTTT	CASSRDSRNTIYF
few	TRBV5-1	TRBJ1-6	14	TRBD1	TGCGCCAGCAGCTACTCCGGGACAGGATCACCCCTCCACTTT	CASSYSGTGSPLHF
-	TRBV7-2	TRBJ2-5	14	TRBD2	TGTGCCAGCAGCTTGGGAGGGGCCCAAGAGACCCAGTACTTC	CASSLGGAQETQYF
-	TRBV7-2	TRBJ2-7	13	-	TGTGCCAGCAGCTTAGGTGGGTCCCCCGTAAAGTACTTC	CASSLGGSPVKYF
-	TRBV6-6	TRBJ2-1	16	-	TGTGCCAGCAGTTACGGAGGGGCAGGGGTCGACAATGAGCAGTTCTTC	CASSYGGAGVDNEQFF
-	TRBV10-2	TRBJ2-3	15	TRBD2	TGCGCCAGCAGTCCAGCGGGGGGGGTGGCAGATACGCAGTATTTT	CASSPAGGVADTQYF